These 2 T cell receptor beta chains were all obtained from the same sample, sequenced in a study of blood T cell repertoires in COVID-19. The table came from immunoSEQ multiplex PCR; TCRdb's copy has only in-frame clones and leaves some out. The sample has about 48,000 clones, approximately 90% seen once. The sequencing sample was made of peripheral blood. These receptors all stem from a man aged 65 to 79 with acute or convalescent COVID-19.

The chain is built from TRBV10-3 and TRBJ1-6; no definite D call. The V gene lost 0 bases and the J gene lost 7 bases, with 10 bases spanning the gap. Germline CDR1 ENHRY, CDR2 SYGVKD. The CDR3 extends over 15 amino acids. The CDR3 nucleotides are TGTGCCATCAGTGAGTCACAAGTCCTCAATTCACCCCTCCACTTT. Protein sequence: CAISESQVLNSPLHF.

The gene calls are TRBV5-1 and TRBJ2-7; tentatively, D is TRBD1 (6 bases). The CDR3 sequence is 13 residues long. V was trimmed by 0 bases and J by 4 bases, leaving 8 bases between them. Germline-derived CDR1 and CDR2 are SGHRS and YFSETQ. The CDR3: CASSLARGYEQYF. CDR3 DNA sequence: TGCGCCAGCAGCTTGGCTAGGGGGTACGAGCAGTACTTC.